Below, 8 T cell receptor beta chains from the same sample are listed, as sequenced in a study of T cell repertoires in cytomegalovirus infection. The antigens these receptors bind are not known. TCRdb analysed the reads with MiXCR anew, one entry per CDR3 protein. The sample shows approximately 990,000 distinct CDR3 sequences, 25% to 40% of them seen only once. The sample in question was cultured CD8+ T cells from PBMCs, obtained from culture after CMV antigen stimulation. All receptors derive from a human donor in good health (CMV status not recorded). Some clones in this sample may be carry-over from other donors' samples.

The chain employs TRBV2 and TRBJ2-2, with a tentative D call TRBD1 (6 bases). The CDR3 has 17 amino acids. Germline lookup yields CDR1 SNHLY and CDR2 FYNNEI. Trimming shortened V by 2 bases and J by 0 bases, and 13 bases separated the two germline ends. The CDR3 reads CASSEIGQRTNTGELFF. The CDR3 DNA is TGTGCCAGCAGTGAAATCGGACAGAGGACGAACACCGGGGAGCTGTTTTTT.

This rearrangement joins TRBV12-3 or TRBV12-4 to TRBJ2-3; 7 nucleotides line up with TRBD1. V shed 10 bases, J shed 1 base, and the junction held 8 bases outside the gene matches. The CDR3 is 14 residues long. The CDR3 loop reads CATRGDRGTDTQYF. In DNA form, the CDR3 reads TGTGCCACTCGAGGGGACAGAGGCACAGATACGCAGTATTTT.

Remarks on this clonotype: A much larger clone is a single base away; this may be a read error. The chain combines TRBV12-3 or TRBV12-4 with TRBJ1-1, with D unresolved. Trimming took 2 bases from V and 0 from J, leaving 10 bases between them. This CDR3 has 15 residues. The CDR3 sequence is CASSLIGVLNTEAFF. The DNA of the CDR3 is TGTGCCAGCAGTTTAATTGGGGTCCTGAACACTGAAGCTTTCTTT.

This chain uses TRBV6-2 or TRBV6-3 with TRBJ1-2; D unclear. V was shortened by 3 bases and J by 8 bases, with 16 bases between the two germline ends. This CDR3 is built from 14 residues. Germline V gene lookup returns CDR1 MNHEY and CDR2 SVGEGT. This chain's CDR3 is CASSYVDPSLGYTF. The CDR3 DNA sequence: TGTGCCAGCAGTTATGTGGACCCGTCCTTGGGCTACACCTTC.

Concerning this clonotype itself: The junction and the germline gene differ at one end; a read error may be behind it. The chain carries TRBV4-1 and TRBJ2-1, with 8 bases fitting TRBD2. Germline loops: CDR1 MGHRA, CDR2 YSYEKL. CDR3 length equals 16 residues. The CDR3 DNA reads TGCGACAGCAAAATTTCAACCGGGACTAGGGTTAATGAGCAGTTCTTC. Its translation: CDSKISTGTRVNEQFF.

This clonotype was counted between two and nine times. The genes are TRBV27 and TRBJ2-7; D is unclear. CDR3 size: 14 residues. Per the germline V gene, CDR1 is MNHEY and CDR2 is SMNVEV (reference sequence). Trimming shortened V by 2 bases and J by 2 bases, and 10 bases separated the two germline ends. The CDR3 is CASSLTVRTYEQYF. Here the CDR3 DNA reads TGTGCCAGCAGTTTAACGGTCCGAACCTACGAGCAGTACTTC.

The rearrangement joins TRBV15 to TRBJ1-5; 9 bases line up with TRBD1. The germline V gene encodes CDR1 LNHNV and CDR2 YYDKDF (reference sequence). The CDR3 loop spans 15 amino acids. CDR3 DNA sequence: TGTGCTACTGGGACAGGGCCTAGGAGCAATCAGCCCCAGCATTTT. Translation gives CATGTGPRSNQPQHF.

This clonotype has a handful of counts. The chain has TRBV12-3 or TRBV12-4 and TRBJ2-1; possibly TRBD1 for D (5 bases). CDR3 length equals 14 residues. Trimming removed 4 bases at V and 7 bases at J, with 14 bases between. Here the CDR3 DNA reads TGTGCCAGCAGTTGGGGCTACCAGGCGAATGAGCAGTTCTTC. Protein sequence: CASSWGYQANEQFF.